Listed below are T cell receptor beta chains from one sample, sequenced in a study of blood T cell repertoires in COVID-19. Some clones are missing from TCRdb's copy, which holds only in-frame ones; the method was immunoSEQ multiplex PCR. The data hold approximately 220,000 clones, with around 80% observed a single time. The specimen sequenced was peripheral blood. The receptors stem from a woman between 50 and 59 years old with acute or convalescent COVID-19. Both conserved end residues are part of each CDR3. The D gene is left open where the match is weak. The size entry is marked missing in some rows and otherwise reads once, few, many or a size class.

>.|TRBJ1-4|TRBV27|.
CASSTRRANEKLFF
TGTGCCAGCAGTACGCGCCGGGCTAATGAAAAACTGTTTTTT
>.|TRBJ2-7|TRBV14|once
CASSQDAYYEQYF
TGTGCCAGCAGCCAAGATGCCTACTACGAGCAGTACTTC
>.|TRBJ1-2|TRBV10-3|.
CATSHGGVYGYTF
TGTGCCACCTCACATGGAGGAGTTTATGGCTACACCTTC
>.|TRBJ1-3|TRBV6-5|.
CASKTGFSGNTIYF
TGTGCCAGCAAGACAGGTTTCTCTGGAAACACCATATATTTT
>TRBD2|TRBJ2-1|TRBV19|.
CASSPNGRKNEQFF
TGTGCCAGTAGTCCTAACGGGAGGAAGAATGAGCAGTTCTTC
>TRBD2|TRBJ2-5|TRBV6-5|.
CATRGSGSGETQYF
TGTGCCACCCGGGGTAGCGGGAGTGGAGAGACCCAGTACTTC
>TRBD1|TRBJ2-5|TRBV6-1|.
CASSEPSRTGRETQYF
TGTGCCAGCAGTGAACCCAGCAGGACAGGGAGGGAGACCCAGTACTTC
>TRBD1|TRBJ1-1|TRBV7-9|once
CASIGTGGTEAFF
TGTGCCAGCATTGGGACAGGCGGCACTGAAGCTTTCTTT
>TRBD2|TRBJ2-1|TRBV11-2|.
CASSLAGSSGNEQFF
TGTGCCAGCAGCTTAGCTGGGTCTAGCGGGAATGAGCAGTTCTTC
>.|TRBJ2-7|TRBV2|.
CASKGLPYEQYF
TGTGCCAGCAAGGGGTTGCCCTACGAGCAGTACTTC
>.|TRBJ2-7|TRBV7-3|.
CASSRGWGYEQYF
TGTGCCAGCAGCCGGGGTTGGGGCTACGAGCAGTACTTC
>TRBD1|TRBJ1-2|TRBV19|.
CASKLTGTGNGYTF
TGTGCCAGTAAACTTACCGGGACAGGGAATGGCTACACCTTC
>.|TRBJ2-7|TRBV21-1|.
CASSKDYSSGTDF
TGTGCCAGCAGCAAAGACTACTCAAGCGGGACGGACTTC
>.|TRBJ1-4|TRBV5-1|.
CASSPGSTNEKLFF
TGCGCCAGCAGCCCGGGATCAACTAATGAAAAACTGTTTTTT
>TRBD2|TRBJ2-7|TRBV7-6|.
CASSSPTSGNYEQYF
TGTGCCAGCAGCTCCCCGACTAGCGGAAATTACGAGCAGTACTTC
>TRBD1|TRBJ1-2|TRBV19|.
CASSIGTGGLGYTF
TGTGCCAGTAGTATAGGGACAGGTGGCCTGGGCTACACCTTC
>TRBD1|TRBJ2-5|TRBV19|.
CASSIGWTGGLETQYF
TGTGCCAGTAGTATAGGGTGGACAGGGGGGCTTGAGACCCAGTACTTC
>TRBD1|TRBJ1-2|TRBV28|few
CASSRDRGVDGYTF
TGTGCCAGCAGTCGGGACAGGGGTGTCGATGGCTACACCTTC
>TRBD1|TRBJ2-2|TRBV30|.
CACQARGSNTGELFF
TGTGCCTGTCAAGCCAGGGGGAGTAACACCGGGGAGCTGTTTTTT
>.|TRBJ2-3|TRBV24-1|.
CATSVGTSTDTQYF
TGTGCCACCAGTGTCGGGACTTCCACAGATACGCAGTATTTT
>.|TRBJ2-7|TRBV25-1|.
CASSRNKGVEQYF
TGTGCCAGCAGTCGAAATAAAGGAGTCGAGCAGTACTTC
>.|TRBJ1-2|TRBV28|.
CASSFGSNYGYTF
TGTGCCAGCAGTTTTGGCAGTAACTATGGCTACACCTTC
>.|TRBJ1-6|TRBV6-5|.
CASSGGGRRDSPLHF
TGTGCCAGCAGCGGCGGGGGGAGACGGGATTCACCCCTCCACTTT
>TRBD1|TRBJ2-2|TRBV6-5|once
CASSYGTGNTGELFF
TGTGCCAGCAGTTACGGGACAGGGAACACCGGGGAGCTGTTTTTT
>.|TRBJ1-2|TRBV5-1|.
CASSLTGPANYGYTF
TGCGCCAGCAGCTTGACAGGCCCCGCTAACTATGGCTACACCTTC
>TRBD2|TRBJ2-1|TRBV27|.
CASSLLAVYNEQFF
TGTGCCAGCAGTTTACTAGCGGTCTACAATGAGCAGTTCTTC
>.|TRBJ1-5|TRBV5-1|many
CASSFEGDQPQHF
TGCGCCAGCAGCTTTGAGGGCGATCAGCCCCAGCATTTT
>TRBD1|TRBJ2-7|TRBV25-1|.
CASSGTGGGYEQYF
TGTGCCAGCAGTGGGACAGGGGGCGGCTACGAGCAGTACTTC
>.|TRBJ2-5|TRBV24-1|.
CATSDRIGAERQETQYF
TGTGCCACCAGTGATCGTATAGGGGCCGAAAGGCAAGAGACCCAGTACTTC
>TRBD2|TRBJ2-6|TRBV6-6|.
CASSLGGALMVSSGANVLTF
TGTGCCAGCAGTCTGGGAGGGGCTCTTATGGTGAGCTCTGGGGCCAACGTCCTGACTTTC
>TRBD2|TRBJ2-1|TRBV5-4|.
CASSPGSGRPFNEQFF
TGTGCCAGCAGCCCTGGGAGCGGGAGGCCCTTCAATGAGCAGTTCTTC
>TRBD2|TRBJ2-2|TRBV5-1|.
CASSLPPWEGLAGASGELFF
TGCGCCAGCAGCTTGCCTCCGTGGGAGGGACTAGCGGGAGCGAGCGGGGAGCTGTTTTTT
>TRBD1|TRBJ2-1|TRBV19|.
CASSSEDRSFYNEQFF
TGTGCCAGTAGTTCAGAGGACAGGTCCTTTTACAATGAGCAGTTCTTC
>TRBD2|TRBJ2-5|TRBV7-6|.
CASSPLGLAGSETQYF
TGTGCCAGCAGTCCCCTCGGGCTAGCGGGATCAGAGACCCAGTACTTC
>.|TRBJ2-2|TRBV28|.
CAITSQNTGELFF
TGTGCCATAACTAGTCAGAACACCGGGGAGCTGTTTTTT